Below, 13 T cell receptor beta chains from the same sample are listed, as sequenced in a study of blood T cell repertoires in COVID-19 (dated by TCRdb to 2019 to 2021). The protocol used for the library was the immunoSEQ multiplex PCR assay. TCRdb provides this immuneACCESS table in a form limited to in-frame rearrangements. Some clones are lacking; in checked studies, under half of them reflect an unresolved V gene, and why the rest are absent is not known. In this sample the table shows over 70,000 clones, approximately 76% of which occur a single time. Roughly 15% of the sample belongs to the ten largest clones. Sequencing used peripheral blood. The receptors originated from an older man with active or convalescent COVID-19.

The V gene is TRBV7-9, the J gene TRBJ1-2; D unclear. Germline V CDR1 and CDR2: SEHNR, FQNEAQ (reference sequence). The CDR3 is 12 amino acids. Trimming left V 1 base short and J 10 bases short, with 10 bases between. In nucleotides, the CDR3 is TGTGCCAGCAGCTTAGTTGAGGGCCACTACACCTTC. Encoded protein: CASSLVEGHYTF.

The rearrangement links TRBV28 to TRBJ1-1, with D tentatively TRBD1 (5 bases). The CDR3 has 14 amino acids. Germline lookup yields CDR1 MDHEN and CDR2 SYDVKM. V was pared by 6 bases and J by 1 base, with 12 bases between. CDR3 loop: CASRVPQGNTEAFF. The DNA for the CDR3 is TGTGCCAGCAGAGTACCCCAGGGGAACACTGAAGCTTTCTTT.

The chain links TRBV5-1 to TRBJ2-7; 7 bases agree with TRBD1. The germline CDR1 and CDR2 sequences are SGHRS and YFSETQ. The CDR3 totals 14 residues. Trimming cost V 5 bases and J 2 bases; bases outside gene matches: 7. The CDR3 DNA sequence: TGCGCCAGCAGTAAAACAGGGGATACCTACGAGCAGTACTTC. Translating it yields CASSKTGDTYEQYF.

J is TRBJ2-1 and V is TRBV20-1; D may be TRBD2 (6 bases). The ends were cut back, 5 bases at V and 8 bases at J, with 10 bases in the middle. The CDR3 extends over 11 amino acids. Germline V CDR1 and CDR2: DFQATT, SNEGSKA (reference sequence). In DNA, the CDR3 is TGCAGTGCTGCGGGGTGGGATGAGCAGTTCTTC. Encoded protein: CSAAGWDEQFF.

CDR3 in amino acids: CASGTSGDETQYF. CDR3 in DNA: TGTGCCAGCGGGACTAGCGGTGATGAGACCCAGTACTTC. V gene TRBV7-9 combines with J gene TRBJ2-5; 11 positions match TRBD2. The CDR3 length is 13 residues. Germline V CDR1 and CDR2: SEHNR, FQNEAQ (reference sequence). V gave up 8 bases and J gave up 5 bases; unmatched junction bases: 4. The full variable domain, completed using reference TRBV7-9 and TRBJ2-5, is DTGVSQNPRHKITKRGQNVTFRCDPISEHNRLYWYRQTLGQGPEFLTYFQNEAQLEKSRLLSDRFSAERPKGSFSTLEIQRTEQGDSAMYLCASGTSGDETQYFGPGTRLLVL.

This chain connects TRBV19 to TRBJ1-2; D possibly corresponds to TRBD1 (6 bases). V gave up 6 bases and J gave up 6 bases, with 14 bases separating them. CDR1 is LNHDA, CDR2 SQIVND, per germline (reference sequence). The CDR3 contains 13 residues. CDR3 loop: CASRRTELNGYTF. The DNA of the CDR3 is TGTGCCAGTAGGCGGACAGAACTAAATGGCTACACCTTC.

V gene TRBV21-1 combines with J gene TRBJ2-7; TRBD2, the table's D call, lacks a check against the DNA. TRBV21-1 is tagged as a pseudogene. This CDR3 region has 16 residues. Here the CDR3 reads CASRKTGTSGFYEQYF. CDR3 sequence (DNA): TGTGCCAGCAGGAAAACCGGGACTAGCGGCTTCTACGAGCAGTACTTC.

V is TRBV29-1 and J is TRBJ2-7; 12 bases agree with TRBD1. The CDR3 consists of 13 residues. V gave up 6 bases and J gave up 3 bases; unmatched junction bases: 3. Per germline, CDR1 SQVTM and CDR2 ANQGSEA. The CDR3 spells CSVGTGGFYEQYF. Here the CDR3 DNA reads TGCAGCGTGGGGACAGGGGGCTTCTACGAGCAGTACTTC.

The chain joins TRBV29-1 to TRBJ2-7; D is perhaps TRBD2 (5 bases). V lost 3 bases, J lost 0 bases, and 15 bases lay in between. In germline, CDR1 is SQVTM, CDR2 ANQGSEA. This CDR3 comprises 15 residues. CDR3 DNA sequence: TGCAGCGTTGACGCCGCGGGTGGCGTCTCCTACGAGCAGTACTTC. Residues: CSVDAAGGVSYEQYF.

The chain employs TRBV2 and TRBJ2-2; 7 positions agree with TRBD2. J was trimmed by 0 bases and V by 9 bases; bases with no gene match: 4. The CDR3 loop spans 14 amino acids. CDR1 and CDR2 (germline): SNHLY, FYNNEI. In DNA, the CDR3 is TGTGCCAGTCAGCGGGACCCGAACACCGGGGAGCTGTTTTTT. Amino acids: CASQRDPNTGELFF.

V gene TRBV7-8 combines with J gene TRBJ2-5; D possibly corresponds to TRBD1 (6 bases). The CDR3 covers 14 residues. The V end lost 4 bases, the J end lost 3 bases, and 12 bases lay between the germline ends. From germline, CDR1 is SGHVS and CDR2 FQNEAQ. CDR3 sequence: CASSWGQPEETQYF. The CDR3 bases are TGTGCCAGCAGCTGGGGGCAGCCTGAAGAGACCCAGTACTTC.

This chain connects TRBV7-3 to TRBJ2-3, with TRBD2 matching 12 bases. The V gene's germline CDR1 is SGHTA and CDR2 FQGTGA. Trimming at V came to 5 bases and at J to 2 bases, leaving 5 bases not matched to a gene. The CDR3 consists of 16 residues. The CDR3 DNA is TGTGCCAGCAGCCTCGGGACTAGCGGGTTCACAGATACGCAGTATTTT. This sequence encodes CASSLGTSGFTDTQYF.

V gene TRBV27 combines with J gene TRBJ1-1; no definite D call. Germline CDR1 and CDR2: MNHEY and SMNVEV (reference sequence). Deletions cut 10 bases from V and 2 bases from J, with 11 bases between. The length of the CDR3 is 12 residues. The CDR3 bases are TGTGCCACCCGAGAGAGAAACACTGAAGCTTTCTTT. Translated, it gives CATRERNTEAFF.